Each of the 27 T cell receptor beta chains below was sequenced from the same sample in a study of T cells in Graves' hyperthyroidism and ophthalmopathy. Researchers amplified the TCR beta CDR3 regions from RNA transcripts. The HTBI primer set drove a first-round RT-PCR of the TCR CDR3. TCRdb reanalysed the multiplex PCR reads using MiXCR and keeps one entry per CDR3 protein. The table has 360,000 or so distinct CDR3 sequences, less than 20% seen once; the top ten hold roughly a sixth. Sequenced input: blood. Every receptor here comes from a woman aged 40 to 50 with Graves' ophthalmopathy.

This clonotype was observed many times. The rearrangement links TRBV18 to TRBJ2-5, with TRBD2 matching over 8 bases. Germline V gene data show CDR1 as KGHSH and CDR2 as LQKENI. CDR3 size: 17 residues. V shed 1 base, J shed 2 bases, and the junction held 9 bases outside the gene matches. The CDR3 spells CASSPRLVTSGQETQYF. The CDR3 nucleotides read TGTGCCAGCTCACCACGACTCGTAACTAGCGGACAAGAGACCCAGTACTTC.

This chain connects TRBV18 to TRBJ2-5; no reliable D call. Trimming took off 2 bases at V and 4 bases at J, with 5 bases between the two ends. Germline CDR1 reads KGHSH; CDR2 reads LQKENI. The CDR3 covers 12 residues. The CDR3 DNA sequence: TGTGCCAGCTCACCAGTACGAGAGACCCAGTACTTC. As protein: CASSPVRETQYF.

This clonotype showed up many times. J is TRBJ2-7 and V is TRBV27; D is possibly TRBD2 (6 bases). Trimming took off 1 base at V and 3 bases at J, with 10 bases between the two ends. The length of the CDR3 is 14 residues. CDR1 and CDR2 from the germline V gene are MNHEY and SMNVEV (reference sequence). The CDR3 sequence is CASSLFWGDYEQYF. CDR3 DNA: TGTGCCAGCAGTTTATTTTGGGGGGACTACGAGCAGTACTTC.

V gene TRBV28 combines with J gene TRBJ2-7; 14 bases map to TRBD2. Germline V gives CDR1 MDHEN, CDR2 SYDVKM. Losses at the gene ends were 2 bases for V and 5 bases for J; bases not matched to a gene: 5. The CDR3 extends over 16 amino acids. CDR3 amino acids: CASSLGTSGSTNEQYF. In DNA, the CDR3 is TGTGCCAGCAGTTTAGGGACTAGCGGGAGTACAAACGAGCAGTACTTC.

This clonotype appeared many times. CDR3 nucleotide sequence: TGTGCCAGCAGTTTACAACGGTCCTGGGGCACTGAAGCTTTCTTT. The encoded protein is CASSLQRSWGTEAFF. This chain uses TRBV27 with TRBJ1-1; unclear D gene. CDR3 size: 15 residues. Germline CDR1 MNHEY, CDR2 SMNVEV (reference sequence). Trimming removed 2 bases at V and 4 bases at J, with 14 bases between.

This clonotype was observed many times. CDR3 sequence: CASTPGQGTVVPYTEAFF. CDR3 DNA: TGTGCCAGCACCCCGGGACAGGGGACAGTGGTCCCTTACACTGAAGCTTTCTTT. This sequence joins TRBV12-3 or TRBV12-4 and TRBJ1-1; 10 bases are shared with TRBD1. The CDR3 extends over 18 amino acids. V was clipped by 7 bases and J by 3 bases; unmatched bases: 17.

The CDR3 sequence: CASSESEQETQYF. DNA of the CDR3: TGTGCCAGCAGTGAAAGCGAGCAAGAGACCCAGTACTTC. This rearrangement joins TRBV6-1 to TRBJ2-5; D is unresolved. This CDR3 comprises 13 residues. V lost 2 bases and J 2 bases, leaving 6 bases between the germline ends. The germline CDR1 and CDR2 sequences are MNHNS and SASEGT.

This clonotype was seen a few times. The chain carries TRBV4-1 and TRBJ1-4, with D unresolved. Germline V CDR1 and CDR2: MGHRA, YSYEKL. Trimming shortened V by 1 base and J by 5 bases, and 14 bases separated the two germline ends. The CDR3 loop spans 16 amino acids. The CDR3 bases are TGCGCCAGCAGCCAAGGGGCTCGAGGGCGAAATGAAAAACTGTTTTTT. Translated: CASSQGARGRNEKLFF.

At least ten counts were recorded for this clonotype. The chain joins TRBV28 to TRBJ1-3, with D possibly TRBD1 on 6 matching bases. This CDR3 comprises 13 residues. Germline V gene lookup returns CDR1 MDHEN and CDR2 SYDVKM. With 5 bases removed from V and 5 bases from J, the gap between germline ends came to 10 bases. CDR3 residues: CASSPQGRNTIYF. The CDR3, as DNA: TGTGCCAGCAGTCCACAGGGTCGAAACACCATATATTTT. Filled out from reference TRBV28 and TRBJ1-3, the complete variable domain reads DVKVTQSSRYLVKRTGEKVFLECVQDMDHENMFWYRQDPGLGLRLIYFSYDVKMKEKGDIPEGYSVSREKKERFSLILESASTNQTSMYLCASSPQGRNTIYFGEGSWLTVV.

This clonotype was picked up many times. The chain couples TRBV6-1 to TRBJ2-7, with D possibly matching TRBD1 (5 bases). V gave up 10 bases and J gave up 3 bases, with 16 bases separating them. The CDR3 runs to 13 residues. Germline V gene sequence: CDR1 MNHNS, CDR2 SASEGT. The CDR3 reads CATSTSGFYEQYF. The DNA for the CDR3 is TGTGCCACCTCAACATCAGGGTTCTACGAGCAGTACTTC.

The chain couples TRBV4-3 to TRBJ2-7; TRBD2 is a possible D gene (6 bases). The germline CDR1 and CDR2 sequences are LGHNA and YSLEER. V was clipped by 0 bases and J by 1 base, with 16 bases between them. This CDR3 spans 17 amino acids. The CDR3 DNA is TGCGCCAGCAGCCAAGAGAGACCCCACGGGGGTTCCTACGAGCAGTACTTC. Its protein product is CASSQERPHGGSYEQYF.

This clonotype occurred many times. The V and J genes are TRBV20-1 and TRBJ1-5; TRBD1 might be the D (6 bases). CDR1 and CDR2 (germline): DFQATT, SNEGSKA (reference sequence). With 5 bases removed from V and 0 bases from J, the gap between germline ends came to 23 bases. The CDR3 contains 18 residues. This CDR3 is CSAPLGGRGFFSNQPQHF. CDR3 nucleotide sequence: TGCAGTGCTCCCCTGGGGGGGAGGGGGTTTTTTAGCAATCAGCCCCAGCATTTT.

This clonotype has at least ten counts. The V and J genes are TRBV5-6 and TRBJ1-5; D not resolved. The length of the CDR3 is 15 residues. V lost 0 bases to trimming and J lost 1 base, with 8 bases between them. Germline values: CDR1 SGHDT, CDR2 YYEEEE. The CDR3 DNA follows: TGTGCCAGCAGCTTGGGGGGAGTGAGCAATCAGCCCCAGCATTTT. Its protein product is CASSLGGVSNQPQHF.

This clonotype was counted ten times or more. This chain connects TRBV28 to TRBJ2-7, with TRBD1 as a possible D gene (6 bases). Germline CDR1 reads MDHEN; CDR2 reads SYDVKM. Deletions cut 6 bases from V and 5 bases from J, with 17 bases between. CDR3 length: 14 amino acids. CDR3 DNA: TGTGCCAGCAGGAGAAACAGGGATTTCAACGAGCAGTACTTC. Its translation: CASRRNRDFNEQYF.

This clonotype was observed at least ten times. The gene calls are TRBV27 and TRBJ2-5; 7 bases are a match to TRBD1. This CDR3 contains 16 residues. Germline CDR1 is MNHEY and CDR2 is SMNVEV (reference sequence). V lost 3 bases, J lost 5 bases, and 12 bases stayed unmatched. CDR3 amino acids: CASSLTPGQRRETQYF. CDR3 DNA sequence: TGTGCCAGCAGTTTGACTCCGGGACAGAGGAGGGAGACCCAGTACTTC.

This sequence joins TRBV6-1 and TRBJ2-1; a possible D gene is TRBD2 (6 bases). This CDR3 comprises 14 residues. CDR1 and CDR2 from the germline V gene are MNHNS and SASEGT. The germline V and J ends were trimmed by 3 bases and 3 bases, with 9 bases remaining between them. CDR3 region: CASSEGEDYNEQFF. The DNA of the CDR3 is TGTGCCAGCAGTGAGGGGGAGGACTACAATGAGCAGTTCTTC.

In this sample, this clonotype turned up a few times. A much larger clone lies one base from this, so it may be a read error. No conserved phenylalanine or tryptophan ends this CDR3, so it is likely a read error. This chain connects TRBV19 to TRBJ2-7, with a weak D call TRBD2 (5 bases). Trimming took 6 bases from V and 2 from J, leaving 17 bases between them. The CDR3 contains 15 residues. Germline V gene sequence: CDR1 LNHDA, CDR2 SQIVND (reference sequence). CDR3 sequence (DNA): TGTGCCAGTAGAATCCGAGGGAACACAGCCTACGAGCAGTACCTC. It yields the protein CASRIRGNTAYEQYL.

This clonotype has a count of ten or more. The rearrangement links TRBV4-2 to TRBJ2-5; 8 nucleotides agree with TRBD2. The V segment lost 3 bases and the J segment 2 bases; nucleotides outside the gene matches: 5. The CDR3 has 15 residues. Germline V gives CDR1 LGHNA, CDR2 YNFKEQ. The CDR3 DNA is TGTGCCAGCAGCCAGACACTAGCGGTTCAAGAGACCCAGTACTTC. Translation gives CASSQTLAVQETQYF.

The CDR3 is CASRAGDSDEQYF. CDR3 in DNA: TGTGCCAGCAGAGCGGGAGATTCGGACGAGCAGTACTTC. The chain carries TRBV6-1 and TRBJ2-7, with TRBD2 matching over 8 bases. After removal of 6 bases from V and 5 bases from J, the junction contained 6 bases not matched to a gene. This CDR3 has 13 amino acids. Germline CDR1 MNHNS, CDR2 SASEGT.

This clonotype was seen at least ten times. J is TRBJ1-3 and V is TRBV25-1, with D possibly TRBD1 on 6 matching bases. Looked up from germline, CDR1 is MGHDK and CDR2 is SYGVNS. This CDR3 has 16 amino acids. Trimming removed 3 bases from V and 1 base from J, with 13 bases in between. For the CDR3, the DNA is TGTGCCAGCAGTGAGTCGGTAGGGACATCTGGAAACACCATATATTTT. Its protein product is CASSESVGTSGNTIYF.

This clonotype occurred many times. This chain links TRBV6-4 with TRBJ2-2; 10 nucleotides agree with TRBD1. V shed 2 bases and J 4 bases; nucleotides not matched to a gene: 4. This CDR3 comprises 16 residues. Looked up from germline, CDR1 is MRHNA and CDR2 is SNTAGT. CDR3 loop: CASSDPRDRGTGELFF. Here the CDR3 DNA reads TGTGCCAGCAGTGACCCTCGGGACAGGGGCACCGGGGAGCTGTTTTTT.

This clonotype appeared many times. V and J are TRBV28 and TRBJ1-5; 9 bases align to TRBD1. Germline values: CDR1 MDHEN, CDR2 SYDVKM. The ends lost 10 bases at V and 0 bases at J; junction bases unmatched: 4. The CDR3 has 14 residues. In DNA form, the CDR3 reads TGTGCCATCCAACAGGGGGCTAGCAATCAGCCCCAGCATTTT. It is translated as CAIQQGASNQPQHF. Drawing the rest from reference TRBV28 and TRBJ1-5, the complete variable domain is DVKVTQSSRYLVKRTGEKVFLECVQDMDHENMFWYRQDPGLGLRLIYFSYDVKMKEKGDIPEGYSVSREKKERFSLILESASTNQTSMYLCAIQQGASNQPQHFGDGTRLSIL.

This clonotype was recorded many times. The chain carries TRBV28 and TRBJ1-5, with D perhaps TRBD1 (6 bases). The CDR3 length is 17 residues. Germline V gives CDR1 MDHEN, CDR2 SYDVKM. Trimming shortened V by 5 bases and J by 2 bases, and 19 bases separated the two germline ends. The chain's CDR3 is CASSPLQGKSRNQPQHF. In nucleotides, the CDR3 is TGTGCCAGCAGTCCATTACAGGGAAAGTCACGCAATCAGCCCCAGCATTTT.

This clonotype was observed at least ten times. The genes are TRBV28 and TRBJ2-7; the match to TRBD2 covers 7 bases. The CDR3 covers 15 residues. The germline CDR1 and CDR2 sequences are MDHEN and SYDVKM. V gave up 1 base and J gave up 0 bases; unmatched junction bases: 3. The CDR3 nucleotides read TGTGCCAGCAGTTTATCCCAGCGGGGCTCCTACGAGCAGTACTTC. Amino acid sequence: CASSLSQRGSYEQYF.

The chain joins TRBV15 to TRBJ1-6, with D maybe TRBD1 (6 bases). The CDR3 sequence is 14 residues long. CDR1 is LNHNV and CDR2 is YYDKDF in the germline V gene (reference sequence). The V end lost 1 base, the J end lost 8 bases, and 9 bases lay between the germline ends. CDR3 protein: CATSRAGVDSPLHF. DNA for the CDR3: TGTGCCACCAGCAGAGCAGGGGTCGATTCACCCCTCCACTTT.

This clonotype was found many times. The chain couples TRBV20-1 to TRBJ2-5, with 13 bases that match TRBD2. CDR1 is DFQATT and CDR2 is SNEGSKA in the germline V gene (reference sequence). J lost 5 bases, V lost 3 bases, and 6 bases had no gene match. The length of the CDR3 is 15 residues. CDR3 coding DNA: TGCAGTGCTAGCGAAGGACTAGCGGGAGCTGAGACCCAGTACTTC. Amino acids: CSASEGLAGAETQYF.

This clonotype was recorded at least ten times. The gene calls are TRBV28 and TRBJ1-1; D gene ambiguous. This CDR3 is built from 13 residues. Germline assignment: CDR1 MDHEN and CDR2 SYDVKM. V lost 5 bases and J lost 3, with 10 bases in between. This CDR3 reads CASSRQPDTEAFF. DNA of the CDR3: TGTGCCAGCAGTCGTCAACCGGACACTGAAGCTTTCTTT. Full variable domain (outside the CDR3, taken from reference TRBV28 and TRBJ1-1): DVKVTQSSRYLVKRTGEKVFLECVQDMDHENMFWYRQDPGLGLRLIYFSYDVKMKEKGDIPEGYSVSREKKERFSLILESASTNQTSMYLCASSRQPDTEAFFGQGTRLTVV.